The text below deals with one TCR beta chain. Its specificity is unknown. CDR3 length equals 12 residues. The V end was cut by 6 bases, the J end by 8 bases, with 13 bases between. Germline V gene data show CDR1 as SQVTM and CDR2 as ANQGSEA. Sequenced material consisted of expressed TCRB transcripts (all of the isolated RNA was reverse transcribed). TCRdb's table, derived via immunoSEQ multiplex PCR, lists solely in-frame clones and lacks some. Here the sample spans 250,000 to 300,000 clones, roughly 25% being singletons. The sample belongs to a study of beta chain features in type 1 diabetes. Study conclusions and caveats: Type 1 diabetes patients showed a moderate but significant shortening of TCRB CDR3s in all four CD4+ subsets.

The clonotype was recovered from a woman between 25 and 40 years old with type 1 diabetes. This chain connects TRBV29-1 to TRBJ1-4; possibly TRBD1 for D (6 bases). Sequenced input: naive CD4+ T cells from blood. This CDR3 reads CSVGQTGEKLFF. The CDR3 DNA reads as TGCAGCGTAGGACAGACGGGCGAAAAACTGTTTTTT.